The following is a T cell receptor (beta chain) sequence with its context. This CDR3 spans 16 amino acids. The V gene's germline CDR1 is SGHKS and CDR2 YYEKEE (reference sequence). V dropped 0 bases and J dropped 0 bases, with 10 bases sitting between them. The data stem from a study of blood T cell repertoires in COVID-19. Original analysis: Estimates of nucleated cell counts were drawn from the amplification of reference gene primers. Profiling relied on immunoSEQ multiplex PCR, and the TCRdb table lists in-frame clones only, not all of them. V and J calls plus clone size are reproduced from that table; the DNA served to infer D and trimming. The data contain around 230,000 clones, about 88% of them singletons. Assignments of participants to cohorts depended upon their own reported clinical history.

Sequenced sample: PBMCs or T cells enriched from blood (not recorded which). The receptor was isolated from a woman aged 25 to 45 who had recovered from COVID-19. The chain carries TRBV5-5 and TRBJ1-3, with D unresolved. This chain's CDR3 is CASSLAAGYSGNTIYF. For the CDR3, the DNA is TGTGCCAGCAGCTTGGCCGCGGGTTACTCTGGAAACACCATATATTTT.